The 21 T cell receptor beta chains below come from one sample, sequenced in a study of blood T cell repertoires in COVID-19. Assay used: immunoSEQ multiplex PCR; TCRdb lists only in-frame clones, some missing. The data hold tens of thousands of clones, with roughly 80% observed a single time. The material sequenced was peripheral blood. The receptors come from a woman of 80 years or more with acute or convalescent COVID-19.

V and J are TRBV19 and TRBJ2-3; no clear D. V was pared by 4 bases and J by 0 bases, with 5 bases between. CDR3 length equals 13 residues. The germline gives CDR1 LNHDA, CDR2 SQIVND (reference sequence). The CDR3: CASSKSSTDTQYF. CDR3 in DNA: TGTGCCAGTAGTAAGAGTAGCACAGATACGCAGTATTTT.

This chain joins TRBV29-1 and TRBJ1-2; 10 nucleotides match TRBD1. The junction had 4 bases not matched to a gene; V was cut back by 5 bases and J by 4 bases. Germline CDR1 SQVTM, CDR2 ANQGSEA. The CDR3 spans 13 residues. CDR3 amino acids: CSVSTGGFYGYTF. CDR3 nucleotides: TGCAGCGTTTCGACAGGGGGCTTCTATGGCTACACCTTC.

The CDR3 bases are TGTGCCAGCAGCCCCCAGGCGGGCCCTGCAGATACGCAGTATTTT. Translated, it gives CASSPQAGPADTQYF. This chain uses TRBV9 with TRBJ2-3; D is possibly TRBD2 (5 bases). Trimming shortened V by 4 bases and J by 4 bases, and 16 bases separated the two germline ends. The CDR3 is made up of 15 amino acids. Germline CDR1 is SGDLS and CDR2 is YYNGEE.

The chain couples TRBV4-1 to TRBJ2-3, with TRBD2 matching over 12 bases. Germline V CDR1 and CDR2: MGHRA, YSYEKL. The V segment lost 4 bases and the J segment 1 base; nucleotides outside the gene matches: 9. The CDR3 sequence is 18 residues long. The CDR3 bases are TGCGCCAGCAGCCGAAGCGGGCTAGCGGGAGGGGGCACAGATACGCAGTATTTT. Protein: CASSRSGLAGGGTDTQYF.

This sequence joins TRBV29-1 and TRBJ1-2; no firm D call. Germline CDR1 reads SQVTM; CDR2 reads ANQGSEA. Trimming pared 3 bases from V and 4 bases from J, leaving 3 bases between. This CDR3 is 10 amino acids long. CDR3 nucleotide sequence: TGCAGCGTTGACAGCTATGGCTACACCTTC. It codes for CSVDSYGYTF.

The V call is TRBV5-4, the J call TRBJ2-7; 12 bases are shared with TRBD2. CDR1 and CDR2 (germline): SGHNT, YYREEE (reference sequence). V was clipped by 2 bases and J by 7 bases; unmatched bases: 16. The CDR3 contains 18 residues. The CDR3 DNA is TGTGCCAGCAGCTTTCGGGGACTAGCGGGCTCTCTGCCTAAGGAGCAGTACTTC. Its protein is CASSFRGLAGSLPKEQYF.

This clone was picked up one time. The rearrangement joins TRBV6-5 to TRBJ2-7, with TRBD1 matching over 8 bases. CDR1 is MNHEY and CDR2 is SVGAGI in the germline V gene. CDR3 length: 14 residues. With V trimmed by 4 bases and J by 4 bases, 6 bases remained unmatched. The CDR3: CASSFGQGSYEQYF. CDR3 nucleotide sequence: TGTGCCAGCAGTTTTGGACAGGGATCTTACGAGCAGTACTTC.

The rearrangement uses TRBV7-2 and TRBJ2-2, with 8 bases aligning to TRBD2. The V gene's germline CDR1 is SGHTA and CDR2 FQGNSA. The ends lost 2 bases at V and 4 bases at J; junction bases unmatched: 9. The CDR3 runs to 17 residues. As DNA, the CDR3 is TGTGCCAGCAGCTTAAAGAGGCTAGCGGGCCCCACCGGGGAGCTGTTTTTT. Translating it yields CASSLKRLAGPTGELFF.

The V and J genes are TRBV21-1 and TRBJ2-5; the tabulated D call, TRBD1, remains unverified against the DNA. TRBV21-1 is a documented pseudogene. The CDR3 runs 15 residues. The CDR3 bases are TGTGCCAGCAGCAAAGGTTGGACAGACCAAGAGACCCAGTACTTC. Translating it yields CASSKGWTDQETQYF.

The table lists this clone with a count of one. The gene calls are TRBV7-8 and TRBJ2-7; 7 nucleotides align to TRBD2. Germline V lookup: CDR1 SGHVS, CDR2 FQNEAQ. The CDR3 is 14 amino acids. V dropped 1 base and J dropped 7; count of bases not matched to a gene: 7. CDR3 sequence: CASSLGDTSVEQYF. In DNA form, the CDR3 reads TGTGCCAGCAGCTTAGGAGATACTAGCGTAGAGCAGTACTTC.

The chain is built from TRBV23-1 and TRBJ1-3; D may be TRBD1 (5 bases). TRBV23-1 is flagged as an ORF with uncertain function. Trimming removed 0 bases at V and 3 bases at J, with 9 bases between. The CDR3 contains 15 residues. Written as DNA, the CDR3 is TGCGCCAGCAGTCAATCGAGGGGAGGTGGAAACACCATATATTTT. The encoded protein is CASSQSRGGGNTIYF.

The chain couples TRBV5-1 to TRBJ2-1; 12 bases fit TRBD2. The germline CDR1 and CDR2 sequences are SGHRS and YFSETQ. Trimming cost V 4 bases and J 7 bases; bases outside gene matches: 9. The CDR3 extends over 16 amino acids. CDR3 bases: TGCGCCAGCAGCCCGCTGACTAGCGGGAGTTTTAATGAGCAGTTCTTC. Encoded protein: CASSPLTSGSFNEQFF.

V and J are TRBV5-4 and TRBJ2-2, with TRBD1 as a possible D gene (6 bases). CDR1 and CDR2 from the germline V gene are SGHNT and YYREEE (reference sequence). The V end lost 4 bases, the J end lost 0 bases, and 10 bases lay between the germline ends. The CDR3 extends over 15 amino acids. In DNA, the CDR3 is TGTGCCAGCAGCGTACAGGGCACGAACACCGGGGAGCTGTTTTTT. Encoded protein: CASSVQGTNTGELFF.

This clone was detected a few times. The V and J genes are TRBV24-1 and TRBJ2-5, with a tentative D call TRBD2 (5 bases). The CDR3 runs 14 residues. V dropped 6 bases and J dropped 4 bases, with 14 bases sitting between them. The V gene's germline CDR1 is KGHDR and CDR2 SFDVKD. Here the CDR3 DNA reads TGTGCCACCAGTCCTCGAGGGAATGGAGAGACCCAGTACTTC. Amino acids: CATSPRGNGETQYF.

The chain recombines TRBV9 with TRBJ2-3; tentatively, D is TRBD2 (6 bases). The CDR3 length is 14 residues. Looked up from germline, CDR1 is SGDLS and CDR2 is YYNGEE. Trimming stripped 4 bases from V and 2 bases from J, with 11 bases between. The CDR3 DNA follows: TGTGCCAGCAGCTTTGGGACTTCCACAGATACGCAGTATTTT. Encoded protein: CASSFGTSTDTQYF.

A word on this clone: The same CDR3 arises from other DNA sequences in this sample as well. The chain employs TRBV6-5 and TRBJ1-2, with D possibly being TRBD1 (6 bases). V gave up 6 bases and J gave up 8 bases, with 13 bases separating them. The CDR3 is 12 amino acids. Germline assignment: CDR1 MNHEY and CDR2 SVGAGI. CDR3 coding DNA: TGTGCCAGCAGGGAGACAGGTAGAGGCTACACCTTC. Translated: CASRETGRGYTF.

The V call is TRBV30, the J call TRBJ2-7; a weak D match, TRBD1 (6 bases). The V and J ends lost 6 bases and 3 bases respectively, with 15 bases between them. CDR1 and CDR2 from the germline V gene are GTSNPN and SVGIG (reference sequence). The CDR3 is 13 amino acids. The CDR3 DNA sequence: TGTGCCTGCCCGGGACGAGGGGGCTACGAGCAGTACTTC. Residues: CACPGRGGYEQYF.

The chain couples TRBV28 to TRBJ1-5; 7 bases are a match to TRBD1. V gave up 3 bases and J gave up 3 bases; unmatched junction bases: 20. Germline CDR1 is MDHEN and CDR2 is SYDVKM. This CDR3 region has 20 residues. DNA for the CDR3: TGTGCCAGCAGTTTTCCTTCTGTCCACCGCCGGGACAGCCCCAATCAGCCCCAGCATTTT. This codes for CASSFPSVHRRDSPNQPQHF.

The gene calls are TRBV27 and TRBJ2-7; 11 positions match TRBD1. The V segment lost 7 bases and the J segment 3 bases; nucleotides outside the gene matches: 8. Germline V gives CDR1 MNHEY, CDR2 SMNVEV (reference sequence). The CDR3 extends over 15 amino acids. The CDR3 region has the DNA TGTGCCAGCACCCAAGGGACAGGGGGTCGCTACGAGCAGTACTTC. It codes for CASTQGTGGRYEQYF.

This clone came up once. The chain combines TRBV29-1 with TRBJ2-1, with 14 bases fitting TRBD2. The CDR3 runs 16 residues. J was trimmed by 0 bases and V by 3 bases; bases with no gene match: 1. CDR1 is SQVTM, CDR2 ANQGSEA, per germline. CDR3 sequence: CSVEGLAGVSYNEQFF. DNA of the CDR3: TGCAGCGTTGAGGGACTAGCGGGGGTCTCCTACAATGAGCAGTTCTTC.

The chain combines TRBV7-9 with TRBJ1-1; D might be TRBD1 (5 bases). V gave up 1 base and J gave up 1 base, with 10 bases separating them. The CDR3 loop spans 15 amino acids. The germline CDR1 and CDR2 sequences are SEHNR and FQNEAQ (reference sequence). The CDR3 is CASSLGGAANTEAFF. The CDR3 bases are TGTGCCAGCAGCTTAGGTGGGGCGGCGAACACTGAAGCTTTCTTT.